A single TCR beta chain is shown here with its context. TCRdb's copy holds only in-frame clones and misses some; the assay was immunoSEQ multiplex PCR. Found here are 25,000 to 35,000 clones, around 90% of them singletons; the top ten hold approximately 6.2%. These data are taken from a study of T cell changes during pregnancy in multiple sclerosis. The V end was cut by 0 bases, the J end by 3 bases, with 12 bases between. Germline V gene sequence: CDR1 SGHDN, CDR2 FVKESK. This CDR3 is 15 amino acids long. The sequence came from a female donor with multiple sclerosis, enrolled in a pregnancy study. The chain joins TRBV14 to TRBJ2-7; tentative D call: TRBD1 (6 bases). The sample here was CD8+ T cells from peripheral blood mononuclear cells, taken before pregnancy. Here the CDR3 reads CASSQEAGAYYEQYF. Here the CDR3 DNA reads TGTGCCAGCAGCCAAGAGGCAGGGGCCTACTACGAGCAGTACTTC.